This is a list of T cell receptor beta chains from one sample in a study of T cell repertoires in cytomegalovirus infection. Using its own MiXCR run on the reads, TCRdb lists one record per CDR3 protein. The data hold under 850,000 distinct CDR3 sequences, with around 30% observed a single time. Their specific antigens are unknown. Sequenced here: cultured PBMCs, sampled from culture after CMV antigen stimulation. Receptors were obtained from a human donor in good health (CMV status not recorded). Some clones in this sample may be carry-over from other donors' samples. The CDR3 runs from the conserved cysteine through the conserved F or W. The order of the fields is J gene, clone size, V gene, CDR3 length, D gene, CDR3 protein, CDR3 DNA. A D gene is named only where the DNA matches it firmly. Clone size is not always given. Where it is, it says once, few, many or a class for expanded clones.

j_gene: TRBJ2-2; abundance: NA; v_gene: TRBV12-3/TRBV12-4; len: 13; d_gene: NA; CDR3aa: CASSVFRDGELFF; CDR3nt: TGTGCCAGCAGTGTCTTCAGGGACGGGGAGCTGTTTTTT
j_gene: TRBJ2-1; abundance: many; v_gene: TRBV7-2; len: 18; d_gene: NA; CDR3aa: CASSLAMGLLRDYNEQFF; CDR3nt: TGTGCCAGCAGCTTAGCGATGGGGCTTTTAAGGGATTACAATGAGCAGTTCTTC
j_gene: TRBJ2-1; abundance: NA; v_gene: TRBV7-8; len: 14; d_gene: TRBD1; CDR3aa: CASSFGTGRNEQFF; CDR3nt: TGTGCCAGCAGCTTTGGGACAGGCAGGAATGAGCAGTTCTTC
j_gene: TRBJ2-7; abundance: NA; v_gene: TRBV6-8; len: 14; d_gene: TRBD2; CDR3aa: CASSYGTSTYEQYF; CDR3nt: TGTGCCAGCAGTTATGGGACTAGCACCTACGAGCAGTACTTC
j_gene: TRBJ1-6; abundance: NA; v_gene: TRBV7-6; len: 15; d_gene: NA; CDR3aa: CASSLDRVYNSPLHF; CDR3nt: TGTGCCAGCAGCTTAGACAGGGTCTATAATTCACCCCTCCACTTT
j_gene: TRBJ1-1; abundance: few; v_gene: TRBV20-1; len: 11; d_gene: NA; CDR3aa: CSAPGETEAFF; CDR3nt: TGCAGTGCTCCAGGGGAAACTGAAGCTTTCTTT
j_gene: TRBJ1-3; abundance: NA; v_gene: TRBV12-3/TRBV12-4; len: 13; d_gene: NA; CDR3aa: CASTQTSGNTIYF; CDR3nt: TGTGCCAGCACACAAACCTCTGGAAACACCATATATTTT
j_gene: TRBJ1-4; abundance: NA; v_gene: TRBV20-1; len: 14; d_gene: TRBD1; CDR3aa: CSARSTGGLEKLFF; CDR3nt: TGCAGTGCTAGATCTACAGGGGGACTTGAAAAACTGTTTTTT
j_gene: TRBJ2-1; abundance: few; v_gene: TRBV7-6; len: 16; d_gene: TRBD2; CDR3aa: CASSQIGLAGLNEQFF; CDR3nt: TGTGCCAGCAGCCAAATTGGGCTAGCGGGCCTCAATGAGCAGTTCTTC
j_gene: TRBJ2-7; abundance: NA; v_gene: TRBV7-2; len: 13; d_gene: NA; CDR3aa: CASSLVQLYEQYF; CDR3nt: TGTGCCAGCAGCTTAGTACAGCTCTACGAGCAGTACTTC
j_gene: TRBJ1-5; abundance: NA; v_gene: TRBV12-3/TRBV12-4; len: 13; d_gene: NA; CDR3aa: CASSFNLEQPQHF; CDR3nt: TGTGCCAGCAGTTTCAACCTAGAGCAGCCCCAGCATTTT
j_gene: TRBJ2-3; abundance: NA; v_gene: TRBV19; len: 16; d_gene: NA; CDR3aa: CASSIVAATTTDTQYF; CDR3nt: TGTGCCAGTAGTATAGTAGCGGCAACAACAACAGATACGCAGTATTTT
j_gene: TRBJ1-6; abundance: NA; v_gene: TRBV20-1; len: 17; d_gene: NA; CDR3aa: CSARDWVQSSYNSPLHF; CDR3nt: TGCAGTGCTAGAGATTGGGTACAGAGCTCCTATAATTCACCCCTCCACTTT
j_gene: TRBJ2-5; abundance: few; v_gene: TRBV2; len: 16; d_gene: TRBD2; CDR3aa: CASSDGLAGGSETQYF; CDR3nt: TGTGCCAGCAGTGACGGACTAGCGGGGGGGAGTGAGACCCAGTACTTC
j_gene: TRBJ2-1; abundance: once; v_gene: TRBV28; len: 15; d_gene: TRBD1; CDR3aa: CASSLQDRGFGEQFF; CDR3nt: TGTGCCAGCAGTTTACAGGACAGGGGTTTCGGCGAGCAGTTCTTC
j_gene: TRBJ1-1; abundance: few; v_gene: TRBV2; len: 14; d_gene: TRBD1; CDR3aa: CASQLQGSNTEAFF; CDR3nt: TGTGCCAGCCAATTACAGGGGTCGAACACTGAAGCTTTCTTT
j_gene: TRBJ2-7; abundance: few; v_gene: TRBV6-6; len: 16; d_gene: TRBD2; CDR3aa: CASSSSGTSGPYEQYF; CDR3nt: TGTGCCAGCAGTTCTTCCGGGACTAGCGGACCCTACGAGCAGTACTTC
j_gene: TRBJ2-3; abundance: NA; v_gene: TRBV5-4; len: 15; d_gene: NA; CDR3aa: CASSLGPPSTDTQYF; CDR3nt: TGTGCCAGCAGCTTGGGTCCACCGAGCACAGATACGCAGTATTTT
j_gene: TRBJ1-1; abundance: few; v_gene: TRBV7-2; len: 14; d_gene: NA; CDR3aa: CASSLLRELTEAFF; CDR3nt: TGTGCCAGCAGCTTATTAAGGGAGTTGACTGAAGCTTTCTTT
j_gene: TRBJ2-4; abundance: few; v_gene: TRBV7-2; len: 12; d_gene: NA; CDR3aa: CASSLGWQVGYF; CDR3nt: TGTGCCAGCAGCTTAGGGTGGCAGGTTGGATACTTC
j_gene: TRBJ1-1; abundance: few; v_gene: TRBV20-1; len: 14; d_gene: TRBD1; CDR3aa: CSARGQGVNTEAFF; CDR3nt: TGCAGTGCTAGAGGGCAGGGGGTGAACACTGAAGCTTTCTTT
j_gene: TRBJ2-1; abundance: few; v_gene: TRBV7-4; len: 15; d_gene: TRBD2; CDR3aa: CARRTSPISYNEQFF; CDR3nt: TGTGCCAGAAGGACTAGCCCCATCTCCTACAATGAGCAGTTCTTC
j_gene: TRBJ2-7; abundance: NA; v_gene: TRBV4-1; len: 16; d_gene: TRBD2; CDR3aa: CASSQVSSGRNYEQYF; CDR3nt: TGCGCCAGCAGCCAAGTTTCCAGCGGGAGAAACTACGAGCAGTACTTC
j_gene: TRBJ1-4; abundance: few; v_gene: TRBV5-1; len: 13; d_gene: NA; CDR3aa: CASRRETNEKLFF; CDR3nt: TGCGCCAGCAGAAGGGAAACTAATGAAAAACTGTTTTTT
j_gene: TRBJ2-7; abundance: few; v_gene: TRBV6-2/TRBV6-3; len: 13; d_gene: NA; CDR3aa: CASSSARSYEQYF; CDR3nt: TGTGCCAGCAGTTCGGCGAGGTCCTACGAGCAGTACTTC
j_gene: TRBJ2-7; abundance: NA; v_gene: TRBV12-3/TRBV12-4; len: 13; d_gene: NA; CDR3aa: CASSRGPIYEQYF; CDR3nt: TGTGCCAGCAGTCGGGGACCTATCTACGAGCAGTACTTC
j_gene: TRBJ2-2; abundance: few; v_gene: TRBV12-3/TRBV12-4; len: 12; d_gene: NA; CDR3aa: CASSFVTGELFF; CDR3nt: TGTGCCAGCAGTTTTGTCACCGGGGAGCTGTTTTTT
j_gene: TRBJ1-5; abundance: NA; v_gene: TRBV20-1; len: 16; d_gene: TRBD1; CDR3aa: CSARDPQGVVEGPQHF; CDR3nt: TGCAGTGCTAGAGATCCCCAGGGGGTAGTGGAAGGGCCCCAGCATTTT
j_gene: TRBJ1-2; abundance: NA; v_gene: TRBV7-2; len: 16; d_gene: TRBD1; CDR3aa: CASSKQGALGNSGYTF; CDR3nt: TGTGCCAGCAGTAAACAGGGGGCCCTGGGGAATTCGGGCTACACCTTC
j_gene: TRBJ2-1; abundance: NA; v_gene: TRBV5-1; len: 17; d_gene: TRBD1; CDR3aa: CASSPLLRGQIYNEQFF; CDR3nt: TGCGCCAGCAGCCCCCTGTTGAGGGGGCAAATCTACAATGAGCAGTTCTTC
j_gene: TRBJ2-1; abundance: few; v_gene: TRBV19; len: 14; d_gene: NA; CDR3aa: CASSIRGAAPEQFF; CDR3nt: TGTGCCAGTAGTATCCGGGGGGCCGCGCCTGAGCAGTTCTTC
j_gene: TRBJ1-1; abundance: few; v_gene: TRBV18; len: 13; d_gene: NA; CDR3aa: CASSPSWGTEAFF; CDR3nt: TGTGCCAGCTCACCTTCATGGGGCACTGAAGCTTTCTTT
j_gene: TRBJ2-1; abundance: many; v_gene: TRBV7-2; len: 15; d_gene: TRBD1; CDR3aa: CASIPDRGLYNEQFF; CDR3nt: TGTGCCAGCATCCCGGACAGGGGCCTGTACAATGAGCAGTTCTTC
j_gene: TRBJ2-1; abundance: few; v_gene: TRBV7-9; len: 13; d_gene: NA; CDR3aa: CASSPGLPNEQFF; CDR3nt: TGTGCCAGCAGCCCGGGACTCCCAAATGAGCAGTTCTTC
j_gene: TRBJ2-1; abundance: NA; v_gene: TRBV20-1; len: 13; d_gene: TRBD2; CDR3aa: CSAPQAGGNEQFF; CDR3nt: TGCAGTGCCCCGCAGGCGGGAGGCAATGAGCAGTTCTTC
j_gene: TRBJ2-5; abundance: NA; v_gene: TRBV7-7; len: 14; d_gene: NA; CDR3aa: CASSKGGGHPTQYF; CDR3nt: TGTGCCAGCAGCAAAGGGGGGGGTCACCCGACCCAGTACTTC
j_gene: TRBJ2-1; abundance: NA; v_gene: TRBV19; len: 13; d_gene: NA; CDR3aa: CASSIEGGGEQFF; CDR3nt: TGTGCCAGTAGTATTGAGGGGGGTGGTGAGCAGTTCTTC
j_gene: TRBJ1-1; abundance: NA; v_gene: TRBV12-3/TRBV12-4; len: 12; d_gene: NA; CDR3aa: CASSLRPYEAFF; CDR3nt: TGTGCCAGCAGTTTACGGCCATATGAAGCTTTCTTT
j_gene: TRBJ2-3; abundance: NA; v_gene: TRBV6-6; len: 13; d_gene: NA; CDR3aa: CASSYQGPDTQYF; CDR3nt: TGTGCCAGCAGTTACCAGGGGCCAGATACGCAGTATTTT
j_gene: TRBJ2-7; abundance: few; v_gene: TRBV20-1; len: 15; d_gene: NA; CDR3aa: CSARDGGSGSYEQYF; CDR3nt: TGCAGTGCTAGAGATGGTGGTAGCGGTTCCTACGAGCAGTACTTC
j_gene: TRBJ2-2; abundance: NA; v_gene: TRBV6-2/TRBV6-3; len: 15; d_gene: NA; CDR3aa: CASTGAPGVTGELFF; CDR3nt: TGTGCCAGCACGGGCGCTCCGGGAGTAACCGGGGAGCTGTTTTTT